The clone carrying this T cell receptor beta chain was seen more than once but under ten times. The germline CDR1 and CDR2 sequences are DFQATT and SNEGSKA (reference sequence). V lost 2 bases and J 3 bases, leaving 8 bases between the germline ends. The CDR3 has 12 residues. This specimen comes from a study of early T cells in non-severe SARS-CoV-2 infection. TCRdb itself ran the 5' RACE reads through MiXCR, one entry per CDR3 protein. The profile shows 65,000 to 75,000 distinct CDR3 sequences, around 10% of them singletons. The rearrangement joins TRBV20-1 to TRBJ2-7; D may be TRBD2 (5 bases). The TCR sequence derives from an adult who was a healthcare worker with PCR-confirmed SARS-CoV-2 infection or an uninfected control (not recorded which). The sequenced material came from whole blood. This CDR3 is CSARPRDYEQYF. Written as DNA, the CDR3 is TGCAGTGCTAGACCCCGGGACTACGAGCAGTACTTC.